This entry lists 12 T cell receptor beta chains sequenced from one sample in a study of vaccination effects on CD4 cells after COVID-19. These receptors' targets are unknown. Researchers isolated CD4+ T cells once roughly nine days of culture had elapsed. Repertoires were generated with immunoSEQ multiplex PCR, while TCRdb's copy carries only in-frame clones and drops some. This table holds 70,000 to 75,000 clones, roughly three quarters found once. Sequenced material: CD4+ T cells from PBMCs cultured without peptide, taken before COVID-19 vaccination. The receptor set was obtained from a human donor who received a COVID-19 vaccine.

The chain uses TRBV2 and TRBJ1-1; D remains ambiguous. CDR3 length: 14 amino acids. Germline V gene lookup returns CDR1 SNHLY and CDR2 FYNNEI. Trimming shortened V by 2 bases and J by 5 bases, and 12 bases separated the two germline ends. The CDR3 DNA sequence: TGTGCCAGCAGTGAAACGGGATCGGAGACTGAAGCTTTCTTT. Translation gives CASSETGSETEAFF.

This clone occurred a few times. The chain employs TRBV2 and TRBJ1-5; D is unresolved. The CDR3 covers 13 residues. Germline lookup yields CDR1 SNHLY and CDR2 FYNNEI. Trimming removed 5 bases from V and 6 bases from J, with 11 bases in between. CDR3 bases: TGTGCCAGCAGTCAAAGAGGAGTTCAGCCCCAGCATTTT. Its protein is CASSQRGVQPQHF.

The V gene is TRBV14, the J gene TRBJ2-2, with D perhaps matching TRBD2 (5 bases). The V and J ends lost 4 bases and 7 bases respectively, with 22 bases between them. Germline V lookup: CDR1 SGHDN, CDR2 FVKESK. The CDR3 runs 17 residues. DNA of the CDR3: TGTGCCAGCAGCCCCTTGGGCGAGGGTAGACGAGACGGGGAGCTGTTTTTT. Amino acid sequence: CASSPLGEGRRDGELFF. The full variable domain, completed using reference TRBV14 and TRBJ2-2, is EAGVTQFPSHSVIEKGQTVTLRCDPISGHDNLYWYRRVMGKEIKFLLHFVKESKQDESGMPNNRFLAERTGGTYSTLKVQPAELEDSGVYFCASSPLGEGRRDGELFFGEGSRLTVL.

The chain combines TRBV19 with TRBJ1-4; D is unresolved. In germline, CDR1 is LNHDA, CDR2 SQIVND (reference sequence). This CDR3 contains 14 residues. V shed 3 bases and J shed 0 bases, with 5 bases lying between them. This chain's CDR3 is CASSMTTTNEKLFF. CDR3 nucleotides: TGTGCCAGTAGTATGACGACAACTAATGAAAAACTGTTTTTT.

Turning to this clone: This specimen includes other DNA sequences encoding the same CDR3. This chain uses TRBV7-2 with TRBJ2-2, with no clear D. V lost 4 bases and J lost 0, with 6 bases in between. Germline CDR1 and CDR2: SGHTA and FQGNSA. The CDR3 is made up of 14 amino acids. CDR3 sequence reads: CASSSPANTGELFF. As DNA, the CDR3 is TGTGCCAGCAGCTCCCCGGCGAACACCGGGGAGCTGTTTTTT.

V usage is TRBV30 and J usage is TRBJ1-2; TRBD1 matches at 8 bases. V lost 1 base, J lost 6 bases, and 7 bases stayed unmatched. CDR1 GTSNPN and CDR2 SVGIG come from the germline V gene (reference sequence). CDR3 length: 14 residues. CDR3 protein: CAWSGWTGTHGYTF. The DNA for the CDR3 is TGTGCCTGGAGTGGATGGACAGGGACTCATGGCTACACCTTC.

The rearrangement uses TRBV9 and TRBJ2-5; 7 nucleotides align to TRBD1. CDR3 size: 13 residues. V dropped 2 bases and J dropped 3; count of bases not matched to a gene: 1. The germline V gene encodes CDR1 SGDLS and CDR2 YYNGEE. CDR3 DNA: TGTGCCAGCAGCGTCGGGACAGAAGAGACCCAGTACTTC. This gives the protein CASSVGTEETQYF.

The rearrangement links TRBV19 to TRBJ1-2; a weak D match, TRBD1 (6 bases). The germline V and J ends were trimmed by 0 bases and 3 bases, with 11 bases remaining between them. CDR3 size: 15 residues. CDR1 and CDR2 (germline): LNHDA, SQIVND (reference sequence). CDR3: CASSIEPGAHYGYTF. The CDR3 nucleotides read TGTGCCAGTAGTATAGAACCAGGGGCGCACTATGGCTACACCTTC.

The CDR3 nucleotides read TGTGCCAGCAGCTTAGTTTTGGGGCAGCCCCAGCATTTT. Residues: CASSLVLGQPQHF. The chain carries TRBV7-2 and TRBJ1-5; D ambiguous. The CDR3 covers 13 residues. The V gene lost 1 base and the J gene lost 7 bases, with 8 bases spanning the gap. CDR1 SGHTA and CDR2 FQGNSA come from the germline V gene.

This clone was observed a handful of times. The chain uses TRBV5-1 and TRBJ2-2; unclear D gene. V was cut by 0 bases and J by 2 bases, with 11 bases left in between. The CDR3 is made up of 16 amino acids. The germline CDR1 and CDR2 sequences are SGHRS and YFSETQ. The CDR3 region is CASSLVGGVNTGELFF. In nucleotides, the CDR3 is TGCGCCAGCAGCTTGGTTGGTGGGGTCAACACCGGGGAGCTGTTTTTT.

This clone has more than one count but fewer than ten. The rearrangement joins TRBV5-4 to TRBJ1-2; TRBD1 agrees at 8 bases. The length of the CDR3 is 13 residues. V shed 4 bases, J shed 3 bases, and the junction held 2 bases outside the gene matches. Germline CDR1 and CDR2: SGHNT and YYREEE (reference sequence). The CDR3 protein is CASSVDRDYGYTF. The CDR3 nucleotides read TGTGCCAGCAGCGTGGACAGGGACTATGGCTACACCTTC.

The rearrangement joins TRBV6-2 or TRBV6-3 to TRBJ2-1; no clear D. This CDR3 has 18 residues. Trimming left V 1 base short and J 5 bases short, with 21 bases between. In germline, CDR1 is MNHEY, CDR2 SVGEGT. The CDR3 DNA sequence: TGTGCCAGCAGTTACTATTTAGGAGCAACCGTTAAGAACAATGAGCAGTTCTTC. Protein sequence: CASSYYLGATVKNNEQFF.